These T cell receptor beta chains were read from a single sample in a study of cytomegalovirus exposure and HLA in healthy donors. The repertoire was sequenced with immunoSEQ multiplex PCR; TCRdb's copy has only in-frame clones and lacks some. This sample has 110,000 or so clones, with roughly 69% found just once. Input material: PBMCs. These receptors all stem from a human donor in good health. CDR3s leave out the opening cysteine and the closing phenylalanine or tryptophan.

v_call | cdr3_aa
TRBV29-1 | SAPPPSGGQETQY
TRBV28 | ASSGTGNYGYT
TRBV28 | ASSRSTGLH
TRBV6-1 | ASSEAPSGGAEF
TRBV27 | ASSSLGDRYSGANVLT
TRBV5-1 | ASSPDRGRLSGYT
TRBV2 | ASSEFGLAGAKNIQY
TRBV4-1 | ASSQDWTSGRVYEQY
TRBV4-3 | ASSQELADPYEQY
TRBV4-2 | ASSQAGTGGSGRDTEAF
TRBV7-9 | ASSLAGGNQPQH
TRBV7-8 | ASSGRDSRNGYT
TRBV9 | ASSVGTGGTLQETQY
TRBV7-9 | ASRPLMQGSTYEQY
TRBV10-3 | ATDSSNTGELF
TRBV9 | ASSPARQGQETQY
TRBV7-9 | ASSQGGAPTDTQY
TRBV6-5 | ASSFGQGAVNEQF
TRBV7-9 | SSSKLAGGNYEQY
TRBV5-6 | ASSRRGGLGDIQY
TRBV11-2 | ASSTGQGYEQY
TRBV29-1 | SVAGNEQF
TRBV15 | ATSRDRGPGSYEQY
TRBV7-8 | ASSLASGTKSAGELF
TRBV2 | ASSESLASEQF
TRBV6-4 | ASSRDSSGELF
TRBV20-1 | SKGAGGYT
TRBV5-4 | ASSLPSGNEQF
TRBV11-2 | ASSPTRQGGQTQY
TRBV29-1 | SVGQYEQY
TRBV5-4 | ASSLQGAGEKLF
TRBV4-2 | ASSQAGGLIGHTIY
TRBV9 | ASSVGGQGAKNIQY
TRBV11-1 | ASSPVGGSETQY
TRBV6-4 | ASSDEGTGWSYEQY
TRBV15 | ATRVDRAGNTIY
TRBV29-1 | SVMRDSAYEQY
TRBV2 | ASSEEGLAGYETQY
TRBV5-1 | ASSSGGTGGGYNEQF
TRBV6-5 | ASAGSTRPNEKLF
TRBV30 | ASQNRDRGNGYT
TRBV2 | ASKSSGRVSGANVLT
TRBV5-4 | ASSLETAEAF
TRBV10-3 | AIRERTGRTDTQY
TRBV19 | ASSRREQGNTEAF
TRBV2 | ASSEVGVRGGTQY
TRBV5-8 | ASSSRQGLGYEQY
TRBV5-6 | ASSLSVLSNQPQH
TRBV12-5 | ASGDSGTPDTQY
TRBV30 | AWSVRTGVSIYGYT
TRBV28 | ASNGPGLITDYGYT
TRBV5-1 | ASSLAMGQGASPLH
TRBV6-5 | ASSYAGAYTGELF
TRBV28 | ASGRQGRSPYEQY
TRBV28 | ASSLSRGLAPNQPQH
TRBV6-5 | ASSYLEGSYEQY
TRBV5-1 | ASSLAPVSVSGGDEQY